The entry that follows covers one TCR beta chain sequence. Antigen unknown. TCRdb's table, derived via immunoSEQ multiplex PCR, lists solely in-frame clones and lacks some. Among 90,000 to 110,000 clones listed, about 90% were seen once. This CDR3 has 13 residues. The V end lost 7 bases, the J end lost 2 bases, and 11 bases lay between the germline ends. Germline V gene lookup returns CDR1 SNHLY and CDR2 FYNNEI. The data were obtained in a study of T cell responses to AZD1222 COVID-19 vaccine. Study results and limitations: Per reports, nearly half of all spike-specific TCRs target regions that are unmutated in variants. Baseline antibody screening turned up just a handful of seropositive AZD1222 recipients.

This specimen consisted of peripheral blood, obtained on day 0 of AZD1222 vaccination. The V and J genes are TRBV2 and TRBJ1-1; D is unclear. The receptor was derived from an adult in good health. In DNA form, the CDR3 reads TGTGCCAGCACAACAGAATCTAACACTGAAGCTTTCTTT. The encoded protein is CASTTESNTEAFF.